The clone carrying this T cell receptor beta chain has a count of ten or more. Its antigen is not identified. TCRdb processed the 5' RACE reads anew with MiXCR; each CDR3 protein has one entry. The sample yields roughly 50,000 distinct CDR3 sequences, 6% to 8% seen once. This specimen comes from a study of T cells after yellow fever vaccination. Germline V lookup: CDR1 KGHDR, CDR2 SFDVKD. CDR3 size: 12 residues. The V end lost 4 bases, the J end lost 11 bases, and 13 bases lay between the germline ends. Study-level results: A weaker secondary response peaked on day 5, the primary on day 15.

This receptor was obtained from a man aged 18 to 30 who received the YFV17D yellow fever vaccine. Sequencing was performed on CD8+ T cells sorted from PBMCs, taken roughly 14 days after the first yellow fever vaccination. V and J are TRBV24-1 and TRBJ2-5; unclear D gene. This chain's CDR3 is CATSDPTNRQYF. The CDR3, as DNA: TGTGCCACCAGTGACCCTACCAATAGACAGTACTTC.